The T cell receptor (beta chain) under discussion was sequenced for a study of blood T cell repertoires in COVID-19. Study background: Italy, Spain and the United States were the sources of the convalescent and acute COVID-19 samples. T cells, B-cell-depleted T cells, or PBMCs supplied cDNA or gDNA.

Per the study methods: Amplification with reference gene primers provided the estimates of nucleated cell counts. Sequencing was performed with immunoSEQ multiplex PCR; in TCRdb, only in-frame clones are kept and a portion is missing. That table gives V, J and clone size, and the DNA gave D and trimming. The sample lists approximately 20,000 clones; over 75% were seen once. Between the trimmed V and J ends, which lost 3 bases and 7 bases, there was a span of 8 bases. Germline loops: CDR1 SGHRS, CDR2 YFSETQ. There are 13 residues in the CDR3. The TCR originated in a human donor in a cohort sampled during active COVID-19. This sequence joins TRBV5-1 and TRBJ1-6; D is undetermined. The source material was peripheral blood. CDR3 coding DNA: TGCGCCAGCAGCTCCCCAGGAAATTCACCCCTCCACTTT. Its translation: CASSSPGNSPLHF.